Detailed here is one T cell receptor beta chain. The antigen is not known. The data originate from a study of identical twins. Study results and caveats: An excess of low generation probability was shown by twin-shared out-of-frame alpha sequences. For monozygotic twins, models underestimated out-of-frame TCR alpha sharing. Cord blood beta clonotypes that were abundant carried fewer insertions, and memory repertoires showed no such trend. With beta out-of-frame sequences, excess sharing by twins was weaker.

Each CDR3 protein is one row after TCRdb ran MiXCR on the 5' RACE reads. Of approximately 220,000 distinct CDR3 sequences in the sample, about a tenth are singletons; the top ten hold 5% to 5.5%. The germline V gene encodes CDR1 SQVTM and CDR2 ANQGSEA. Losses at the gene ends were 3 bases for V and 5 bases for J; bases not matched to a gene: 6. The CDR3 is 14 residues long. V and J are TRBV29-1 and TRBJ2-2; 7 bases match TRBD1. The specimen sequenced was memory (CD45RO+) T cells sorted from blood. This clonotype was obtained from a woman under 30 in good health. The CDR3 DNA is TGCAGCGTTGACGCAGGGGGAGTTACCGGGGAGCTGTTTTTT. Translation gives CSVDAGGVTGELFF.